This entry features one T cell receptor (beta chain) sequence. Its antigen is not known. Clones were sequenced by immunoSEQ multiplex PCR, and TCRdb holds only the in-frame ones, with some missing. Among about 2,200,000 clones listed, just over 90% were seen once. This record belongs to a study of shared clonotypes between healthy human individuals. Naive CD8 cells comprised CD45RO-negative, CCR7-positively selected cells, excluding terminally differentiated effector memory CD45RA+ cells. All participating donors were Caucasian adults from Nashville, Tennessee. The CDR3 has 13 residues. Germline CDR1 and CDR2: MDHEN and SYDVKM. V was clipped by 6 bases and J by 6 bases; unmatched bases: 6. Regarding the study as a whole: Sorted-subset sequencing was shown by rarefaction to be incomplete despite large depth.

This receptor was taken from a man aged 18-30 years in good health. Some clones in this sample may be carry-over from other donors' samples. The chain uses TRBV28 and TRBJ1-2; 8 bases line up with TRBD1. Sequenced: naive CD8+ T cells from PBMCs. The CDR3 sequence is CASRPTGADGYTF. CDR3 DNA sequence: TGTGCCAGCAGGCCGACAGGGGCAGATGGCTACACCTTC.